The present TCR beta chain was sequenced within a study of technical replicates of blood from a few donors. The V and J ends lost 1 base and 5 bases, in that order; junction bases with no gene match: 5. The CDR3 runs to 15 residues. Germline V gene sequence: CDR1 SGHDT, CDR2 YYEEEE. Produced via immunoSEQ multiplex PCR; TCRdb's table is partial and in-frame only. This sample carries about 70,000 clones, just under 97% of them seen once, and the ten largest clones take approximately 0.2%. The J gene is TRBJ2-3, the V gene TRBV5-6, with TRBD1 identical over 9 bases. The receptor was derived from a human donor in good health. The sequencing sample was made of T cells isolated from PBMCs. CDR3 DNA sequence: TGTGCCAGCAGCTTGACAGGGGGCCCGGAAGATACGCAGTATTTT. Residues: CASSLTGGPEDTQYF.